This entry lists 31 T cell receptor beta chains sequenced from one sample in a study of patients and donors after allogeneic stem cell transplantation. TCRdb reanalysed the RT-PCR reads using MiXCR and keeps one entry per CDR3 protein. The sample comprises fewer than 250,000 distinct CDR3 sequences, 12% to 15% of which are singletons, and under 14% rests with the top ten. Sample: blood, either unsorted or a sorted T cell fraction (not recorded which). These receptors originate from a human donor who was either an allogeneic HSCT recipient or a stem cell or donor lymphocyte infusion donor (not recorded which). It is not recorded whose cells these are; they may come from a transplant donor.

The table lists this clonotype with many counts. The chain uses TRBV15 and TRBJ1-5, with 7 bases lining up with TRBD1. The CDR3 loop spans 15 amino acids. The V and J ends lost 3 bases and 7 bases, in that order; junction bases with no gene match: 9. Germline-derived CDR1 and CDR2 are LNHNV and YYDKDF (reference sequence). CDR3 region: CATSSSGQWNQPQHF. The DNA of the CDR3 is TGTGCCACCAGCAGCTCGGGACAGTGGAACCAGCCCCAGCATTTT.

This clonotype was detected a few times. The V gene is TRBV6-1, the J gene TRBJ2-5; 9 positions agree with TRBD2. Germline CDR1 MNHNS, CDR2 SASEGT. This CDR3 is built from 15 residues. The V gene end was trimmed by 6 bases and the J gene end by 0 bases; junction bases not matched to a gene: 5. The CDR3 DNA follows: TGTGCCAGCAGGGTCCTAGCGGGGAACCAAGAGACCCAGTACTTC. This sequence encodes CASRVLAGNQETQYF.

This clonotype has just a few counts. The CDR3 DNA is TGCAGCGTTGAAGATCGCCAGGGGGCAGGCGACACTGAAGCTTTCTTT. It is translated as CSVEDRQGAGDTEAFF. The chain couples TRBV29-1 to TRBJ1-1, with TRBD1 matching 8 bases. Germline CDR1 reads SQVTM; CDR2 reads ANQGSEA. J was trimmed by 3 bases and V by 0 bases; bases with no gene match: 9. This CDR3 comprises 16 residues. The whole variable domain, remainder taken from reference TRBV29-1 and TRBJ1-1, is SAVISQKPSRDICQRGTSLTIQCQVDSQVTMMFWYRQQPGQSLTLIATANQGSEATYESGFVIDKFPISRPNLTFSTLTVSNMSPEDSSIYLCSVEDRQGAGDTEAFFGQGTRLTVV.

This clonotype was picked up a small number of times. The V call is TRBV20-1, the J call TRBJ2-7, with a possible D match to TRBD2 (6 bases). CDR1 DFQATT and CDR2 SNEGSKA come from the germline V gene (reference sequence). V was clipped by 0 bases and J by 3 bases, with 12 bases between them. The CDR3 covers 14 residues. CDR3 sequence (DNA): TGCAGTGCTAGAGAAGTGGGACTGAACTACGAGCAGTACTTC. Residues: CSAREVGLNYEQYF.

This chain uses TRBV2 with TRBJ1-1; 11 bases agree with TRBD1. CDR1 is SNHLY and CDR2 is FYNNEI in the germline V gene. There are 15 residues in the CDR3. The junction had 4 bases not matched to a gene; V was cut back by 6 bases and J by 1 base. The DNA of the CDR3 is TGTGCCAGCAGGGGACAGGGGGTGGCGAACACTGAAGCTTTCTTT. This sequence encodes CASRGQGVANTEAFF.

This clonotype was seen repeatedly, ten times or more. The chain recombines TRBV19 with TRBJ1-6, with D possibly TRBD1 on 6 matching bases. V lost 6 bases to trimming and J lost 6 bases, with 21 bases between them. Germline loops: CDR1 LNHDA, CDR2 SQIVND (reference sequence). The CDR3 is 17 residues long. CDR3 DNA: TGTGCCAGTAGATCCTCCCCCGGGACAAGTGCTAATTCACCCCTCCACTTT. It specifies CASRSSPGTSANSPLHF. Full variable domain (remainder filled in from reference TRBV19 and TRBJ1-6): DGGITQSPKYLFRKEGQNVTLSCEQNLNHDAMYWYRQDPGQGLRLIYYSQIVNDFQKGDIAEGYSVSREKKESFPLTVTSAQKNPTAFYLCASRSSPGTSANSPLHFGNGTRLTVT.

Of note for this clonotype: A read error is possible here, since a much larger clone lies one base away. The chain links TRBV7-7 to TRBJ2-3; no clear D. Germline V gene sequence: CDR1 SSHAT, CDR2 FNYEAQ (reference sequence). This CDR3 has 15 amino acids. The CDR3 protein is CASSLEETSTDTQYF. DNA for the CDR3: TGTGCTAGCAGCTTAGAGGAGACTAGCACAGATACGCAGTATTTT.

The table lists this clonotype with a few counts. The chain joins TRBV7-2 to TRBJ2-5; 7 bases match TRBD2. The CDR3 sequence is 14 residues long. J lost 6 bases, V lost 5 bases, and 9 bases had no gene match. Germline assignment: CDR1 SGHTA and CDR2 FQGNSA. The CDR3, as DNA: TGTGCCAGCAGCCCTACCGGGACTAAAAAGACCCAGTACTTC. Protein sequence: CASSPTGTKKTQYF.

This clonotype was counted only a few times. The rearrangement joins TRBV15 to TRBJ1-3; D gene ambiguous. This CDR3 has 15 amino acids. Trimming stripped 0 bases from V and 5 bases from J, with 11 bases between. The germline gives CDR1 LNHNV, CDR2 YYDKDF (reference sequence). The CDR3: CATSRDRNRRNTIYF. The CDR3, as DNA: TGTGCCACCAGCAGAGATCGAAACCGCCGAAACACCATATATTTT.

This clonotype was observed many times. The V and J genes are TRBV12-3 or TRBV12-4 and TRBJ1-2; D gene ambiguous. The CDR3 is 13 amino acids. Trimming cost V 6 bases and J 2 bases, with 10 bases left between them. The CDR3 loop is CASRLDGNYGYTF. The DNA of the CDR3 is TGTGCCAGCAGACTCGACGGAAACTATGGCTACACCTTC.

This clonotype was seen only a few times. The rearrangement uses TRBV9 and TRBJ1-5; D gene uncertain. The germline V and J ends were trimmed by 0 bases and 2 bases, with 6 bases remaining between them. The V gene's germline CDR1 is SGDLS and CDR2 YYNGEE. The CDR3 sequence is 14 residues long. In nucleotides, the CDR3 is TGTGCCAGCAGCGTAGATACAGGCAATCAGCCCCAGCATTTT. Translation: CASSVDTGNQPQHF.

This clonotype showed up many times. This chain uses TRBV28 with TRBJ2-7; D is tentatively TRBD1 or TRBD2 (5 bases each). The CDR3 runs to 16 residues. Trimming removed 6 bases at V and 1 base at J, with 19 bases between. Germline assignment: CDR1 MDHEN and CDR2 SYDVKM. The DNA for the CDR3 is TGTGCCAGCAGCTTGAGTTCCCGGGACGGGTCCTACGAGCAGTACTTC. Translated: CASSLSSRDGSYEQYF.

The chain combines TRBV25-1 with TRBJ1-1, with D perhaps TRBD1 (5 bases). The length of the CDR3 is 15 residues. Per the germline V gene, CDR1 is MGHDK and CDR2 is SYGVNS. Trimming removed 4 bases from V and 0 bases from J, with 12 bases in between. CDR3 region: CASSGPGTVNTEAFF. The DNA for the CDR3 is TGTGCCAGCAGTGGTCCCGGGACCGTGAACACTGAAGCTTTCTTT.

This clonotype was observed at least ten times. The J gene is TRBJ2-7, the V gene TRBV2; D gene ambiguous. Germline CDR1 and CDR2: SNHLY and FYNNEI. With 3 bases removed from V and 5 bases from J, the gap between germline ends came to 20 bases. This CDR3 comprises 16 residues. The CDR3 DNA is TGTGCCAGCAGTGAGGGGTTAGGTTTCCTCACGAACGAGCAGTACTTC. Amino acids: CASSEGLGFLTNEQYF.

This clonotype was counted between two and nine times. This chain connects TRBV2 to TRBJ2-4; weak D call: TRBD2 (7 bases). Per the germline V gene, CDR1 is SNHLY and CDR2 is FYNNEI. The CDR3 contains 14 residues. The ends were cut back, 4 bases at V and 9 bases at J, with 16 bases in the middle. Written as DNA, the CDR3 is TGTGCCAGCAGTGGTGCTAGGGGGGGCGGCATTCAGTACTTC. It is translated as CASSGARGGGIQYF.

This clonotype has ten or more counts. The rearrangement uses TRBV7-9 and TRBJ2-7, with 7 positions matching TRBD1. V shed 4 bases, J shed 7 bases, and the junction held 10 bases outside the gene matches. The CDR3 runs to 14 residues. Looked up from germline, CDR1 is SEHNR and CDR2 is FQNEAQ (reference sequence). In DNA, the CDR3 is TGTGCCAGCAGCTCAACAGGGGATGTAGGTGAGCAGTACTTC. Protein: CASSSTGDVGEQYF.

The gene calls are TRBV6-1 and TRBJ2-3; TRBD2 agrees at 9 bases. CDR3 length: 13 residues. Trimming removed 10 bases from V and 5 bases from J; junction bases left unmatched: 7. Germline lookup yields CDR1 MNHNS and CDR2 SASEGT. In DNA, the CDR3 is TGTGCCACCTCTAGCGGGGTGCGAGATACGCAGTATTTT. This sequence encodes CATSSGVRDTQYF.

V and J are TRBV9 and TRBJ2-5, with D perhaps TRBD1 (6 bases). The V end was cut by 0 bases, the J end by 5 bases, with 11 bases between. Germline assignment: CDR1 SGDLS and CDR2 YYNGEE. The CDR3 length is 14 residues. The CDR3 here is CASSVGQGFETQYF. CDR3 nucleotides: TGTGCCAGCAGCGTAGGGCAGGGGTTCGAGACCCAGTACTTC.

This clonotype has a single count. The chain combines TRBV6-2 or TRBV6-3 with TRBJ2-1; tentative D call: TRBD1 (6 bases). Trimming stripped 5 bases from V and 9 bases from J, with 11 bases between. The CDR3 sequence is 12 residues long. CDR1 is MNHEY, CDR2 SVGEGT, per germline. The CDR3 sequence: CASSLQGIEQFF. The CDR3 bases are TGTGCCAGCAGTCTCCAGGGGATTGAGCAGTTCTTC.

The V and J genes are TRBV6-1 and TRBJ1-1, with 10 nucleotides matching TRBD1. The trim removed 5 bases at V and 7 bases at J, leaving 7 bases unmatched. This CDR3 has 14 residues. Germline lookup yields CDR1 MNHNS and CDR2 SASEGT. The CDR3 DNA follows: TGTGCCAGCAGTACCCCGACAGGGGGCAATGAAGCTTTCTTT. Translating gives CASSTPTGGNEAFF.

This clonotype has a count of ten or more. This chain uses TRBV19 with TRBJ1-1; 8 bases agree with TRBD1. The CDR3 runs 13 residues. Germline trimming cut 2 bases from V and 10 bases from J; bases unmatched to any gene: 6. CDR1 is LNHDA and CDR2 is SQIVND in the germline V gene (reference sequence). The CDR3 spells CASSIRTGNRAFF. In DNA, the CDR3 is TGTGCCAGTAGTATACGGACAGGGAATAGAGCTTTCTTT. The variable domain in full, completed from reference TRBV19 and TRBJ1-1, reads DGGITQSPKYLFRKEGQNVTLSCEQNLNHDAMYWYRQDPGQGLRLIYYSQIVNDFQKGDIAEGYSVSREKKESFPLTVTSAQKNPTAFYLCASSIRTGNRAFFGQGTRLTVV.

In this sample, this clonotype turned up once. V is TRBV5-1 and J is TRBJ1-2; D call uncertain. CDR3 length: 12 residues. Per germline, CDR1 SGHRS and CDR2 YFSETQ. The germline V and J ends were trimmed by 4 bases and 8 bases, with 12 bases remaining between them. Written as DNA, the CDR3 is TGCGCCAGCAGCCAGGACGTAAGGGGCTACACCTTC. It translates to CASSQDVRGYTF.

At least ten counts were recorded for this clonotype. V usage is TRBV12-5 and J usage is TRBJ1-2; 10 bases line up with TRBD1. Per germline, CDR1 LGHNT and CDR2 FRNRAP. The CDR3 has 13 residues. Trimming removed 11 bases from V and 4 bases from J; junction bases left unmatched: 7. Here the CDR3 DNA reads TGTGCTGCCGTAGGGGACAGGGGCTATGGCTACACCTTC. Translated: CAAVGDRGYGYTF.

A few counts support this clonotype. CDR3 residues: CATSRNTGELFF. The CDR3 nucleotides are TGTGCCACCAGCAGGAACACCGGGGAGCTGTTTTTT. V usage is TRBV15 and J usage is TRBJ2-2; D not certain. The V end lost 3 bases, the J end lost 1 base, and 0 bases lay between the germline ends. The CDR3 spans 12 residues. Germline CDR1 LNHNV, CDR2 YYDKDF (reference sequence).

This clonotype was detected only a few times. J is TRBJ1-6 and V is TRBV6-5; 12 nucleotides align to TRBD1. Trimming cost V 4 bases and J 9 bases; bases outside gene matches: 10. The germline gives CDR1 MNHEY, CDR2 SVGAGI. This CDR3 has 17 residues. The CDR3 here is CASSFIPGQGARSPLHF. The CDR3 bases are TGTGCCAGCAGTTTTATTCCGGGACAGGGGGCGCGTTCACCCCTCCACTTT.

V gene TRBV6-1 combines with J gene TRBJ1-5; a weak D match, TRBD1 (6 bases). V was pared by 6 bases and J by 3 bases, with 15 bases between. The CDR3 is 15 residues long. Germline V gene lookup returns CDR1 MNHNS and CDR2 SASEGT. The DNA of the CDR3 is TGTGCCAGCAGCCGCTTGACAGGCGCCAATCAGCCCCAGCATTTT. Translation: CASSRLTGANQPQHF.

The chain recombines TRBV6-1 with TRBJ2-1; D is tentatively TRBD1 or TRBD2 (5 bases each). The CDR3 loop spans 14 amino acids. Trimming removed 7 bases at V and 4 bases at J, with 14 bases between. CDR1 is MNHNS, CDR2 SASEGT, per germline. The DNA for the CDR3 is TGTGCCAGCACTGAGGGGCAGATATACAATGAGCAGTTCTTC. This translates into CASTEGQIYNEQFF.

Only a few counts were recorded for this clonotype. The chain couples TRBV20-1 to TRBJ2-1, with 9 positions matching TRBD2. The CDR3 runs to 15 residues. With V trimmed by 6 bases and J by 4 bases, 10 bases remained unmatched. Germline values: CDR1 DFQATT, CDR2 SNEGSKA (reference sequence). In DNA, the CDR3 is TGCAGTGCAGATCCGGCCAGCGGGGGGTACAATGAGCAGTTCTTC. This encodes CSADPASGGYNEQFF.

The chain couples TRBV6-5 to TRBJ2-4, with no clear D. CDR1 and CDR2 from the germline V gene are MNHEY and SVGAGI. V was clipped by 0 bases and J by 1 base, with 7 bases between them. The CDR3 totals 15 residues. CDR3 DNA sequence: TGTGCCAGCAGTTACTCGTTGGCGGCCAAAAACATTCAGTACTTC. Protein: CASSYSLAAKNIQYF.

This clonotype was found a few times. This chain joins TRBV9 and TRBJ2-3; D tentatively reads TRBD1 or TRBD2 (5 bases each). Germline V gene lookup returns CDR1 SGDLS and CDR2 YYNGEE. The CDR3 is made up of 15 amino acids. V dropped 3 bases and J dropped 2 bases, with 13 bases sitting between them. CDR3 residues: CASSARDGHTDTQYF. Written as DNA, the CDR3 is TGTGCCAGCAGCGCCCGGGACGGACACACAGATACGCAGTATTTT.

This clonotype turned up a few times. The DNA for the CDR3 is TGCGCCAGCAGCTTGAGTCAGGGCATCTTGGGGGAGCTGTTTTTT. Amino acids: CASSLSQGILGELFF. The chain has TRBV5-1 and TRBJ2-2, with D maybe TRBD1 (5 bases). Germline lookup yields CDR1 SGHRS and CDR2 YFSETQ. CDR3 length: 15 amino acids. V was shortened by 1 base and J by 8 bases, with 15 bases between the two germline ends.